The entry below describes one T cell receptor beta chain. This sample is drawn from a study of blood T cell repertoires in COVID-19. As for the study in general: The samples span acute and convalescent COVID-19 from the United States, Italy and Spain. From T cells, B-cell-depleted T cells, or PBMCs came the material, which was cDNA or gDNA.

CDR1 MDHEN and CDR2 SYDVKM come from the germline V gene. V lost 2 bases to trimming and J lost 5 bases, with 15 bases between them. The CDR3 runs 16 residues. Authors' methods: For nucleated cells, counts were estimated from reference gene primer amplification. Using immunoSEQ multiplex PCR, the repertoire was profiled, and TCRdb retains in-frame clones only, with some absent. Clone size and the V and J calls come from that table; the DNA yielded D and trimming. Of more than 200,000 clones listed, 70% to 90% are singletons. The receptor comes from a woman in her 70s with active or convalescent COVID-19. The sequenced sample consisted of peripheral blood. This chain connects TRBV28 to TRBJ1-4; D is perhaps TRBD1 (6 bases). The CDR3 protein is CASSLGYRTANEKLFF. CDR3 DNA sequence: TGTGCCAGCAGTTTAGGGTACAGGACAGCGAATGAAAAACTGTTTTTT.